This T cell receptor (beta chain) was sequenced for a study of cytomegalovirus exposure and HLA in healthy donors. Study details: T cells numbering about 180 million yielded 95 million to 140 million unique TCR beta sequences in an earlier analysis. Out of several hundred genotyped donors, approximately 84% belonged to the Caucasian-associated ancestry cluster. General study findings and limits: Several of the most significant clusters appeared, in a later analysis, to be linked to common viral pathogens.

The primer mix had 60 Vbeta and 13 Jbeta primers. Original processing methods: In a later analysis, of roughly 83 million unique beta chains, about 12 million appeared in at least two donors. The assay was immunoSEQ multiplex PCR, and TCRdb's table has in-frame clones only and misses some. That table gives V, J and clone size, and the DNA gave D and trimming. The data show around 130,000 clones, 84% seen once. The CDR3 totals 15 residues. The germline V gene encodes CDR1 ENHRY and CDR2 SYGVKD. Trimming took 6 bases from V and 5 from J, leaving 19 bases between them. About this clone: Its matching antigen is unknown.

The receptor was derived from a young woman in good health and CMV-seropositive. Input material: PBMCs. The V and J genes are TRBV10-3 and TRBJ2-5; D may be TRBD2 (7 bases). CDR3 in amino acids: CAISAITGGQETQYF. DNA for the CDR3: TGTGCCATCAGCGCCATCACGGGGGGCCAGGAGACCCAGTACTTC.